This entry lists 30 T cell receptor beta chains sequenced from one sample in a study of T cells after yellow fever vaccination. Via MiXCR, TCRdb re-called the 5' RACE reads, giving one row per CDR3 protein. Here the sample spans over 300,000 distinct CDR3 sequences, around 7% being singletons. Here the sequenced sample was PBMCs, taken about 49 days after the first yellow fever vaccination. The receptors stem from a man between 18 and 35 years old who received the YFV17D yellow fever vaccine.

CDR3 protein: CASSLAGRPYEQYV. CDR3 DNA sequence: TGCGCCAGCAGCTTGGCTGGGAGGCCCTACGAGCAGTACGTC. The V gene is TRBV5-1, the J gene TRBJ2-7; D is perhaps TRBD2 (6 bases). V lost 0 bases and J 2 bases, leaving 9 bases between the germline ends. The CDR3 covers 14 residues. Germline V gene data show CDR1 as SGHRS and CDR2 as YFSETQ.

This clonotype was counted ten times or more. V usage is TRBV18 and J usage is TRBJ1-5; TRBD1 might be the D (6 bases). Per germline, CDR1 KGHSH and CDR2 LQKENI. Trimming took 4 bases from V and 5 from J, leaving 15 bases between them. The CDR3 covers 15 residues. CDR3 in amino acids: CASSHGGNRDQPQHF. The CDR3 coding sequence is TGTGCCAGCTCACACGGCGGGAACAGGGATCAGCCCCAGCATTTT. The full variable domain, in which reference TRBV18 and TRBJ1-5 provide the parts outside the CDR3, is NAGVMQNPRHLVRRRGQEARLRCSPMKGHSHVYWYRQLPEEGLKFMVYLQKENIIDESGMPKERFSAEFPKEGPSILRIQQVVRGDSAAYFCASSHGGNRDQPQHFGDGTRLSIL.

This clonotype has a count of ten or more. This chain links TRBV29-1 with TRBJ2-3, with D perhaps given as TRBD1 or TRBD2 (5 bases each). CDR3 length: 12 amino acids. V was trimmed by 4 bases and J by 1 base, leaving 6 bases between them. Germline V gene data show CDR1 as SQVTM and CDR2 as ANQGSEA. The CDR3 sequence: CSVGGGTDTQYF. CDR3 nucleotide sequence: TGCAGCGTTGGAGGGGGCACAGATACGCAGTATTTT.

The rearrangement joins TRBV5-1 to TRBJ2-7; D perhaps matches TRBD2 (6 bases). Germline values: CDR1 SGHRS, CDR2 YFSETQ. The V gene lost 4 bases and the J gene lost 2 bases, with 19 bases spanning the gap. The CDR3 runs to 16 residues. The CDR3 DNA sequence: TGCGCCAGCAGCCCAAAACCGGCGGGGCCTACCTACGAGCAGTACTTC. Its translation: CASSPKPAGPTYEQYF.

The chain carries TRBV12-5 and TRBJ2-1; perhaps D is TRBD1 or TRBD2 (6 bases each). This CDR3 comprises 15 residues. Trimming stripped 2 bases from V and 9 bases from J, with 17 bases between. Germline V lookup: CDR1 LGHNT, CDR2 FRNRAP. CDR3 nucleotides: TGTGCTAGTGGTTTGAGGAGGGGGGTCCGCTCTGAGCAGTTCTTC. Its translation: CASGLRRGVRSEQFF.

This clonotype was counted at least ten times. The chain joins TRBV21-1 to TRBJ2-7; the DNA was not used to check the table's D call, TRBD1. TRBV21-1 is designated a pseudogene. The CDR3 extends over 16 amino acids. The CDR3 reads CASSCVRGVSSYEQYV. The CDR3 DNA is TGTGCCAGCAGTTGCGTACGGGGGGTTTCCTCCTACGAGCAGTACGTC.

The chain combines TRBV27 with TRBJ2-3; TRBD2 aligns across 9 bases. The CDR3 has 17 amino acids. From germline, CDR1 is MNHEY and CDR2 SMNVEV (reference sequence). The junction had 15 bases not matched to a gene; V was cut back by 6 bases and J by 5 bases. The CDR3, as DNA: TGTGCCAGCAGCCGGCGGCGGGGGGGCTATAAGGTAGATACGCAGTATTTT. It translates to CASSRRRGGYKVDTQYF.

V gene TRBV5-1 combines with J gene TRBJ1-1; the D gene is possibly TRBD1 (5 bases). Looked up from germline, CDR1 is SGHRS and CDR2 is YFSETQ. The V gene lost 6 bases and the J gene lost 0 bases, with 15 bases spanning the gap. The CDR3 has 15 amino acids. The chain's CDR3 is CASTAYGGLNTEAFF. As DNA, the CDR3 is TGCGCCAGCACAGCTTATGGGGGTCTGAACACTGAAGCTTTCTTT.

This clonotype was found many times. This sequence joins TRBV7-6 and TRBJ2-5; perhaps TRBD2 as D (5 bases). V was clipped by 4 bases and J by 4 bases, with 19 bases between them. In germline, CDR1 is SGHVS, CDR2 FNYEAQ. The CDR3 has 16 amino acids. CDR3: CASSSVYGPAGETQYF. The CDR3 DNA sequence: TGTGCCAGCAGCTCTGTATACGGGCCGGCGGGAGAGACCCAGTACTTC.

The chain carries TRBV12-3 or TRBV12-4 and TRBJ2-2, with D tentatively TRBD1 (6 bases). There are 16 residues in the CDR3. V was pared by 6 bases and J by 0 bases, with 14 bases between. The CDR3 spells CASSPPGDANTGELFF. The CDR3 region has the DNA TGTGCCAGCAGCCCACCAGGGGATGCGAACACCGGGGAGCTGTTTTTT.

This clonotype was picked up a small number of times. The chain employs TRBV2 and TRBJ2-1; D ambiguous. This CDR3 has 15 residues. Per germline, CDR1 SNHLY and CDR2 FYNNEI. Trimming stripped 4 bases from V and 9 bases from J, with 19 bases between. CDR3 sequence (DNA): TGTGCCAGCAGTGTTAAGCGCCCCTTAACGGGTGAGCAGTTCTTC. Residues: CASSVKRPLTGEQFF.

V and J are TRBV28 and TRBJ2-7; 11 bases map to TRBD1. Trimming removed 6 bases from V and 6 bases from J; junction bases left unmatched: 13. There are 16 residues in the CDR3. Per germline, CDR1 MDHEN and CDR2 SYDVKM. This CDR3 reads CASSRIRDRGRSEQYV. The CDR3 DNA reads as TGTGCCAGCAGCCGCATACGGGACAGGGGGAGGTCCGAGCAGTACGTC.

This clonotype was counted only a few times. The chain joins TRBV7-9 to TRBJ2-3; D is unclear. The CDR3 covers 14 residues. V was shortened by 3 bases and J by 0 bases, with 7 bases between the two germline ends. CDR1 and CDR2 from the germline V gene are SEHNR and FQNEAQ (reference sequence). The CDR3 DNA reads TGTGCCAGCAGCTTTGTGTCCAGCACAGATACGCAGTATTTT. Residues: CASSFVSSTDTQYF.

This chain uses TRBV12-3 or TRBV12-4 with TRBJ1-2; 10 positions agree with TRBD1. V shed 3 bases and J 2 bases; nucleotides not matched to a gene: 3. This CDR3 contains 15 residues. The DNA of the CDR3 is TGTGCCAGCAGTTTTTTGGGACAGGGGAACTATGGCTACACCTTC. It encodes CASSFLGQGNYGYTF.

This clonotype was seen a handful of times. The J gene is TRBJ2-5, the V gene TRBV10-3; the D gene is possibly TRBD2 (5 bases). The CDR3 loop spans 14 amino acids. Trimming took off 4 bases at V and 2 bases at J, with 11 bases between the two ends. CDR1 and CDR2 (germline): ENHRY, SYGVKD. The CDR3 nucleotides are TGTGCCATCAGTGCCCTAGCTGCGCAAGAGACCCAGTACTTC. Encoded protein: CAISALAAQETQYF.

This clonotype was seen only a few times. The chain recombines TRBV4-3 with TRBJ1-1; D gene ambiguous. V was shortened by 1 base and J by 4 bases, with 10 bases between the two germline ends. The germline CDR1 and CDR2 sequences are LGHNA and YSLEER. The CDR3 has 14 amino acids. The CDR3 protein is CASSQVGVGTEAFF. The CDR3 DNA reads as TGCGCCAGCAGCCAAGTAGGAGTGGGCACTGAAGCTTTCTTT.

This clonotype was seen once. The V call is TRBV12-3 or TRBV12-4, the J call TRBJ1-4; TRBD1 agrees at 9 bases. This CDR3 comprises 14 residues. The V and J ends lost 8 bases and 7 bases, in that order; junction bases with no gene match: 8. CDR3 sequence (DNA): TGTGCCAGCTGGGGATACAGGGGGCGTGAAAAACTGTTTTTT. It yields the protein CASWGYRGREKLFF.

The CDR3 DNA follows: TGTGCCAGCAGTTACCGGTTATCAGGAGAAAAACTGTTTTTT. Its translation: CASSYRLSGEKLFF. The V gene is TRBV6-7, the J gene TRBJ1-4; D is unclear. Being an ORF, TRBV6-7 has a function that is uncertain. Trimming pared 2 bases from V and 8 bases from J, leaving 12 bases between. The CDR3 covers 14 residues.

This chain uses TRBV4-1 with TRBJ2-3, with no clear D. The CDR3 loop spans 14 amino acids. Germline V gene sequence: CDR1 MGHRA, CDR2 YSYEKL. V lost 2 bases and J 1 base, leaving 7 bases between the germline ends. CDR3 sequence (DNA): TGCGCCAGCAGCCAAACACTGGGCACAGATACGCAGTATTTT. It yields the protein CASSQTLGTDTQYF.

There are a few counts of this clonotype. The chain recombines TRBV19 with TRBJ1-6; 8 nucleotides line up with TRBD1. Germline values: CDR1 LNHDA, CDR2 SQIVND (reference sequence). The CDR3 is 17 residues long. The V and J ends lost 5 bases and 6 bases, in that order; junction bases with no gene match: 12. CDR3 sequence reads: CASSPSLGQGVNSPLHF. Here the CDR3 DNA reads TGTGCCAGTAGTCCCTCTCTCGGACAGGGCGTTAATTCACCCCTCCACTTT.

The chain recombines TRBV7-9 with TRBJ2-7; D is perhaps TRBD1 (5 bases). Germline lookup yields CDR1 SEHNR and CDR2 FQNEAQ (reference sequence). CDR3 length equals 12 residues. The V gene lost 4 bases and the J gene lost 3 bases, with 7 bases spanning the gap. This chain's CDR3 is CASSSQGYEQYF. The CDR3 nucleotides are TGTGCCAGCAGCTCCCAGGGCTACGAGCAGTACTTC.

The chain is built from TRBV29-1 and TRBJ2-3, with 11 bases fitting TRBD2. Germline CDR1 reads SQVTM; CDR2 reads ANQGSEA. The CDR3 is 17 residues long. J gave up 3 bases and V 8 bases, and 16 bases lay outside the gene matches. The CDR3 here is CSSLDRLAGSLTDTQYF. CDR3 nucleotide sequence: TGCAGCTCACTCGACCGACTAGCGGGGAGTCTTACAGATACGCAGTATTTT.

The rearrangement links TRBV5-4 to TRBJ1-1, with 7 bases fitting TRBD1. The V segment lost 1 base and the J segment 8 bases; nucleotides outside the gene matches: 11. The CDR3 loop spans 15 amino acids. Germline CDR1 is SGHNT and CDR2 is YYREEE (reference sequence). The CDR3 DNA is TGTGCCAGCAGCTTGTCTTGGACAGGTCCTAGAGAAGCTTTCTTT. As protein: CASSLSWTGPREAFF. Full variable domain (missing parts from reference TRBV5-4 and TRBJ1-1): ETGVTQSPTHLIKTRGQQVTLRCSSQSGHNTVSWYQQALGQGPQFIFQYYREEENGRGNFPPRFSGLQFPNYSSELNVNALELDDSALYLCASSLSWTGPREAFFGQGTRLTVV.

This clonotype came up a few times. The genes are TRBV20-1 and TRBJ1-3; D remains ambiguous. The CDR3 covers 15 residues. Germline values: CDR1 DFQATT, CDR2 SNEGSKA (reference sequence). Trimming cost V 1 base and J 0 bases, with 10 bases left between them. CDR3 DNA sequence: TGCAGTGCTAGAGTTCAGGTCTCCTCTGGAAACACCATATATTTT. Protein product: CSARVQVSSGNTIYF.

This clonotype has ten or more counts. The chain employs TRBV7-2 and TRBJ2-1; D might be TRBD2 (7 bases). There are 16 residues in the CDR3. V was pared by 0 bases and J by 7 bases, with 16 bases between. Germline CDR1 is SGHTA and CDR2 is FQGNSA. This chain's CDR3 is CASSLARGGGLNEQFF. The CDR3 DNA follows: TGTGCCAGCAGCTTAGCGAGGGGGGGAGGTTTAAATGAGCAGTTCTTC.

J is TRBJ2-5 and V is TRBV7-3; D may correspond to TRBD1 or TRBD2 (5 bases each). CDR3 length: 18 residues. Trimming cost V 1 base and J 5 bases, with 23 bases left between them. Germline lookup yields CDR1 SGHTA and CDR2 FQGTGA. This CDR3 is CASSLRGRGQERGETQYF. CDR3 DNA sequence: TGTGCCAGCAGCTTAAGGGGACGCGGCCAAGAAAGAGGGGAGACCCAGTACTTC.

In its sample, this clonotype was seen many times. The chain recombines TRBV28 with TRBJ1-3; D call uncertain. CDR3 length: 15 residues. Germline CDR1 and CDR2: MDHEN and SYDVKM. The V end was cut by 8 bases, the J end by 1 base, with 15 bases between. CDR3 sequence (DNA): TGTGCCAGCGACCCCTCGACCACGTCTGGAAACACCATATATTTT. Its translation is CASDPSTTSGNTIYF.

This clonotype was seen only a few times. The gene calls are TRBV4-1 and TRBJ2-7; TRBD1 matches 9 bases. The V gene end was trimmed by 6 bases and the J gene end by 5 bases; junction bases not matched to a gene: 8. Germline CDR1 MGHRA, CDR2 YSYEKL. The CDR3 is 14 residues long. The CDR3 sequence is CASSLGQGQDEQYF. The CDR3 DNA reads as TGCGCCAGCAGTCTAGGACAGGGGCAGGACGAGCAGTACTTC.

This chain uses TRBV4-3 with TRBJ2-6; tentatively, D is TRBD1 (6 bases). CDR3 length equals 14 residues. Trimming removed 3 bases at V and 5 bases at J, with 8 bases between. In germline, CDR1 is LGHNA, CDR2 YSLEER. The CDR3 DNA sequence: TGCGCCAGCAGCCAGGGGGCCAGGGCCAACGTCCTGACTTTC. It encodes CASSQGARANVLTF.

This clonotype was picked up a small number of times. The rearrangement links TRBV12-3 or TRBV12-4 to TRBJ2-1; 8 nucleotides match TRBD1. The CDR3 covers 15 residues. V dropped 5 bases and J dropped 7; count of bases not matched to a gene: 10. Written as DNA, the CDR3 is TGTGCCAGCAGTCCTGGACAGGGCTTTGTAAATGAGCAGTTCTTC. Amino acids: CASSPGQGFVNEQFF.